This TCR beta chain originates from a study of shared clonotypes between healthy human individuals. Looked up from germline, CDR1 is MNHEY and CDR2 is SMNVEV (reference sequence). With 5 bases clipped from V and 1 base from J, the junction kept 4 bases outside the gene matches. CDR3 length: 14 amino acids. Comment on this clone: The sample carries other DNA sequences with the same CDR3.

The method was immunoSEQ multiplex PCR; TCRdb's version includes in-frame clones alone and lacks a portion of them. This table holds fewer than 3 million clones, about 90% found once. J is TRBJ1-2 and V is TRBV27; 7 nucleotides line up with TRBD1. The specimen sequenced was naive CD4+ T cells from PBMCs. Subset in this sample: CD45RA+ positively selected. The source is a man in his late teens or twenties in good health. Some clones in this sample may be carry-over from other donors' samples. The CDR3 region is CASSRQGLNYGYTF. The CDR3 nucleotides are TGTGCCAGCAGTAGACAGGGACTTAACTATGGCTACACCTTC.